One and the same sample provided the 20 T cell receptor beta chains below, sequenced in a study of blood T cell repertoires in COVID-19. Method: immunoSEQ multiplex PCR; TCRdb's copy keeps in-frame clones and lacks some. The sample shows 300,000 to 400,000 clones, around nine tenths of them seen only once. What was sequenced was peripheral blood. These receptors were taken from a woman between 65 and 79 years old with COVID-19, enrolled during active disease.

V is TRBV7-2 and J is TRBJ1-3; D not certain. CDR1 is SGHTA and CDR2 is FQGNSA in the germline V gene. This CDR3 has 14 residues. V was cut by 5 bases and J by 0 bases, with 8 bases left in between. DNA for the CDR3: TGTGCCAGCAGCCCTCTCGGCTCTGGAAACACCATATATTTT. Translated, it gives CASSPLGSGNTIYF. The full variable domain, with the rest looked up from reference TRBV7-2 and TRBJ1-3, is GAGVSQSPSNKVTEKGKDVELRCDPISGHTALYWYRQSLGQGLEFLIYFQGNSAPDKSGLPSDRFSAERTGGSVSTLTIQRTQQEDSAVYLCASSPLGSGNTIYFGEGSWLTVV.

The V and J genes are TRBV5-1 and TRBJ1-1; D is uncertain. CDR3 size: 15 residues. In germline, CDR1 is SGHRS, CDR2 YFSETQ. V lost 1 base to trimming and J lost 1 base, with 11 bases between them. This CDR3 reads CASSLTEIKNTEAFF. The DNA of the CDR3 is TGCGCCAGCAGCTTGACTGAGATAAAGAACACTGAAGCTTTCTTT.

The rearrangement links TRBV24-1 to TRBJ2-3, with D possibly being TRBD2 (6 bases). V was shortened by 3 bases and J by 0 bases, with 9 bases between the two germline ends. Germline V gene lookup returns CDR1 KGHDR and CDR2 SFDVKD. This CDR3 comprises 15 residues. The DNA for the CDR3 is TGTGCCACCAGTGATACCGGGACTAGCACAGATACGCAGTATTTT. Its protein product is CATSDTGTSTDTQYF.

This clone was seen once. The rearrangement links TRBV13 to TRBJ1-4; 7 nucleotides match TRBD1. The V and J ends lost 0 bases and 0 bases, in that order; junction bases with no gene match: 4. CDR1 and CDR2 from the germline V gene are PRHDT and FYEKMQ (reference sequence). This CDR3 comprises 17 residues. The CDR3 DNA is TGTGCCAGCAGCTTAGGAGGGACAGAAGCAACTAATGAAAAACTGTTTTTT. The encoded protein is CASSLGGTEATNEKLFF.

The CDR3 DNA follows: TGTGCCAGCAGTGACCCTCGAGGGGGACGGACTGAAGCTTTCTTT. Residues: CASSDPRGGRTEAFF. The V call is TRBV6-1, the J call TRBJ1-1; a weak D match, TRBD1 (6 bases). The CDR3 loop spans 15 amino acids. V lost 3 bases and J 5 bases, leaving 16 bases between the germline ends. Germline V gene data show CDR1 as MNHNS and CDR2 as SASEGT.

The gene calls are TRBV5-1 and TRBJ2-2; 12 positions agree with TRBD1. The ends lost 1 base at V and 7 bases at J; junction bases unmatched: 5. The CDR3 has 16 residues. The germline V gene has CDR1 SGHRS and CDR2 YFSETQ. DNA of the CDR3: TGCGCCAGCAGCTTGCCGGGACAGGGGGCAAACGGGGAGCTGTTTTTT. Translation gives CASSLPGQGANGELFF.

The rearrangement joins TRBV3-1 (or the pseudogene TRBV3-2) to TRBJ1-6; 10 bases are shared with TRBD1. This CDR3 is built from 16 residues. Trimming took 3 bases from V and 7 from J; bases not matched to a gene: 6. Germline CDR1 reads LGHDT; CDR2 reads YNNKEL (reference sequence). The CDR3 here is CASSQDRTGGNSPLHF. In nucleotides, the CDR3 is TGTGCCAGCAGCCAGGATCGGACAGGGGGAAATTCACCCCTCCACTTT.

This chain connects TRBV19 to TRBJ1-5; TRBD1 might be the D (5 bases). The V and J ends lost 9 bases and 6 bases respectively, with 18 bases between them. Germline V gene data show CDR1 as LNHDA and CDR2 as SQIVND (reference sequence). This CDR3 region has 14 residues. CDR3 coding DNA: TGTGCCAGATGCTATCGGGGGTCGGGTCAGCCCCAGCATTTT. Translating gives CARCYRGSGQPQHF.

J is TRBJ1-6 and V is TRBV18; D is possibly TRBD1 (5 bases). This CDR3 spans 13 amino acids. The germline V and J ends were trimmed by 6 bases and 16 bases, with 19 bases remaining between them. Per the germline V gene, CDR1 is KGHSH and CDR2 is LQKENI. CDR3 bases: TGTGCCAGCTCGCTTCTAAAGGGGCTCCCTCTCCACTTT. Translation gives CASSLLKGLPLHF. The full variable domain, with the rest looked up from reference TRBV18 and TRBJ1-6, is NAGVMQNPRHLVRRRGQEARLRCSPMKGHSHVYWYRQLPEEGLKFMVYLQKENIIDESGMPKERFSAEFPKEGPSILRIQQVVRGDSAAYFCASSLLKGLPLHFGNGTRLTVT.

This chain connects TRBV2 to TRBJ2-7, with unresolved D. The CDR3 length is 13 residues. Per germline, CDR1 SNHLY and CDR2 FYNNEI. The germline V and J ends were trimmed by 1 base and 5 bases, with 9 bases remaining between them. CDR3 sequence (DNA): TGTGCCAGCAGTGAAGTCGACTTGAACGAGCAGTACTTC. This encodes CASSEVDLNEQYF.

With regard to this clone: The sample contains more than one DNA sequence encoding this CDR3. This rearrangement joins TRBV18 to TRBJ2-5; tentative D call: TRBD1 (5 bases). This CDR3 is built from 13 residues. Germline V CDR1 and CDR2: KGHSH, LQKENI. V gave up 0 bases and J gave up 3 bases, with 5 bases separating them. CDR3 bases: TGTGCCAGCTCACCACCAGGGGAAGAGACCCAGTACTTC. Translation gives CASSPPGEETQYF.

CDR3 sequence: CASSTWEGDLSNQPQHF. DNA for the CDR3: TGTGCCAGCAGCACGTGGGAGGGGGACCTTAGCAATCAGCCCCAGCATTTT. V and J are TRBV5-8 and TRBJ1-5; maybe TRBD1 (6 bases). The CDR3 is 17 amino acids. Germline V gene sequence: CDR1 SGHTS, CDR2 YDEGEE. Trimming shortened V by 4 bases and J by 0 bases, and 17 bases separated the two germline ends. Full variable domain (outside the CDR3, taken from reference TRBV5-8 and TRBJ1-5): EAGVTQSPTHLIKTRGQQATLRCSPISGHTSVYWYQQALGLGLQFLLWYDEGEERNRGNFPPRFSGRQFPNYSSELNVNALELEDSALYLCASSTWEGDLSNQPQHFGDGTRLSIL.

The chain carries TRBV5-8 and TRBJ1-4; D gene uncertain. Germline V CDR1 and CDR2: SGHTS, YDEGEE. With 0 bases removed from V and 5 bases from J, the gap between germline ends came to 8 bases. This CDR3 contains 14 residues. This CDR3 reads CASSLGEVNEKLFF. CDR3 in DNA: TGTGCCAGCAGCTTGGGGGAGGTGAATGAAAAACTGTTTTTT.

The chain recombines TRBV7-8 with TRBJ2-1, with 10 bases identical to TRBD1. The CDR3 has 14 residues. Germline assignment: CDR1 SGHVS and CDR2 FQNEAQ. V shed 5 bases, J shed 12 bases, and the junction held 10 bases outside the gene matches. The CDR3 DNA sequence: TGTGCCAGCAGCCGGGACAGGGGAGGCCTGGGGCAGTTCTTC. This codes for CASSRDRGGLGQFF. Full variable domain (remainder filled in from reference TRBV7-8 and TRBJ2-1): GAGVSQSPRYKVAKRGQDVALRCDPISGHVSLFWYQQALGQGPEFLTYFQNEAQLDKSGLPSDRFFAERPEGSVSTLKIQRTQQEDSAVYLCASSRDRGGLGQFFGPGTRLTVL.

J is TRBJ1-1 and V is TRBV9; a weak D match, TRBD1 (6 bases). The V gene lost 5 bases and the J gene lost 11 bases, with 13 bases spanning the gap. There are 11 residues in the CDR3. Germline V gene sequence: CDR1 SGDLS, CDR2 YYNGEE. CDR3 amino acids: CASSKRGAAFF. In DNA form, the CDR3 reads TGTGCCAGCAGTAAACGGGGGGCCGCTTTCTTT. Supplemented by reference TRBV9 and TRBJ1-1, the full variable domain reads DSGVTQTPKHLITATGQRVTLRCSPRSGDLSVYWYQQSLDQGLQFLIQYYNGEERAKGNILERFSAQQFPDLHSELNLSSLELGDSALYFCASSKRGAAFFGQGTRLTVV.

This sequence joins TRBV7-8 and TRBJ1-2, with 12 bases aligning to TRBD1. This CDR3 has 13 residues. The germline V gene has CDR1 SGHVS and CDR2 FQNEAQ. Unmatched junction bases numbered 5, after V lost 8 bases and J lost 7 bases. The CDR3 loop reads CASGGQGARGYTF. CDR3 in DNA: TGTGCCAGCGGGGGACAGGGGGCTCGTGGCTACACCTTC.

V is TRBV5-1 and J is TRBJ1-2, with unresolved D. The CDR3 is 14 amino acids. V was clipped by 0 bases and J by 0 bases, with 6 bases between them. Per the germline V gene, CDR1 is SGHRS and CDR2 is YFSETQ. CDR3 in DNA: TGCGCCAGCAGCTTGGTGACATCTAACTATGGCTACACCTTC. Its translation: CASSLVTSNYGYTF.

This chain connects TRBV12-3 or TRBV12-4 to TRBJ1-2; D perhaps matches TRBD1 (5 bases). Trimming shortened V by 5 bases and J by 7 bases, and 14 bases separated the two germline ends. The CDR3 is 13 residues long. The CDR3 DNA is TGTGCCAGCAGTCCAGGGAGGGTGGGTGGCTACACCTTC. Protein: CASSPGRVGGYTF.

The rearrangement links TRBV19 to TRBJ1-3; D is unresolved. CDR3 length: 13 residues. Germline assignment: CDR1 LNHDA and CDR2 SQIVND (reference sequence). Between the trimmed V and J ends, which lost 5 bases and 8 bases, there was a span of 13 bases. The CDR3 protein is CASSFRIRDTIYF. The CDR3 bases are TGTGCCAGTAGTTTCCGTATTCGGGACACCATATATTTT.

This clone was counted once. V and J are TRBV27 and TRBJ1-1; D is perhaps TRBD1 (5 bases). The CDR3 runs to 14 residues. The germline V and J ends were trimmed by 6 bases and 1 base, with 12 bases remaining between them. Germline CDR1 reads MNHEY; CDR2 reads SMNVEV (reference sequence). DNA for the CDR3: TGTGCCAGCAGCCCTCGGGGGGAGAACACTGAAGCTTTCTTT. Protein product: CASSPRGENTEAFF.